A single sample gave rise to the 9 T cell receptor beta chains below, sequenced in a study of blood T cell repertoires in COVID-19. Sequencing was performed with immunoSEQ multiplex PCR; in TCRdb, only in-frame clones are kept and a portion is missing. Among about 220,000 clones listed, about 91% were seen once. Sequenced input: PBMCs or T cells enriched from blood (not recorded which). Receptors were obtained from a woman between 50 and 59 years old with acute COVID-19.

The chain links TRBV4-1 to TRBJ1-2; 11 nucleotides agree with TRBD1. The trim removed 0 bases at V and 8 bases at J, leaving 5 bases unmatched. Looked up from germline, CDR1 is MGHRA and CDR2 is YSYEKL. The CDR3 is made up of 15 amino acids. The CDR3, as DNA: TGCGCCAGCAGCCAAGAGGCGGGGGACAGGGGGGGCTACACCTTC. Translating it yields CASSQEAGDRGGYTF.

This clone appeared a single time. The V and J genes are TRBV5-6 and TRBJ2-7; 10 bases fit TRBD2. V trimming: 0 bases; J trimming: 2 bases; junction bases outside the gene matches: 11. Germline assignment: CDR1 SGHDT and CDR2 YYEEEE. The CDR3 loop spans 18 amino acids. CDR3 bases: TGTGCCAGCAGCTTGGAAGGATCTGTTGGACTAGCGGCCTACGAGCAGTACTTC. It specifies CASSLEGSVGLAAYEQYF.

CDR3 in DNA: TGTGCCAGCAGCCTGGGGACTAGCGGGAGAGGAACCGGGGAGCTGTTTTTT. The encoded protein is CASSLGTSGRGTGELFF. The chain carries TRBV7-2 and TRBJ2-2; 14 bases map to TRBD2. Germline V gene data show CDR1 as SGHTA and CDR2 as FQGNSA. Unmatched junction bases numbered 7, after V lost 5 bases and J lost 5 bases. CDR3 length: 17 amino acids. The full variable domain, rest sourced from reference TRBV7-2 and TRBJ2-2, is GAGVSQSPSNKVTEKGKDVELRCDPISGHTALYWYRQSLGQGLEFLIYFQGNSAPDKSGLPSDRFSAERTGGSVSTLTIQRTQQEDSAVYLCASSLGTSGRGTGELFFGEGSRLTVL.

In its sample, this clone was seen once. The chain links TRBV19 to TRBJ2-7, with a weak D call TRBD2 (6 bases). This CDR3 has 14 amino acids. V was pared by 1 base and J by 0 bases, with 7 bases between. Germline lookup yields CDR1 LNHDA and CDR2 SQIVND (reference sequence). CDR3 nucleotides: TGTGCCAGTAGTATAGGGCGGGACTCCTACGAGCAGTACTTC. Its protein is CASSIGRDSYEQYF. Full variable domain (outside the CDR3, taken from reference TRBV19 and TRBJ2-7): DGGITQSPKYLFRKEGQNVTLSCEQNLNHDAMYWYRQDPGQGLRLIYYSQIVNDFQKGDIAEGYSVSREKKESFPLTVTSAQKNPTAFYLCASSIGRDSYEQYFGPGTRLTVT.

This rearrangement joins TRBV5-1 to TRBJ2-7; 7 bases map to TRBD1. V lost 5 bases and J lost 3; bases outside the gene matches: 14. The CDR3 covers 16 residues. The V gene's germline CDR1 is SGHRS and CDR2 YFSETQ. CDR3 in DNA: TGCGCCAGCAGGGACCCGACAGGGACCCTCCGCTACGAGCAGTACTTC. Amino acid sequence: CASRDPTGTLRYEQYF.

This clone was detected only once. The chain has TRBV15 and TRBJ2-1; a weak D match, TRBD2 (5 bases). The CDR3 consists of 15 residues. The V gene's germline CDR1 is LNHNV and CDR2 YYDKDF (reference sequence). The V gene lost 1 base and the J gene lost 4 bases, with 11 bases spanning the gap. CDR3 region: CATSRVVALYNEQFF. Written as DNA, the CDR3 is TGTGCCACCAGCAGAGTAGTAGCGCTATACAATGAGCAGTTCTTC.

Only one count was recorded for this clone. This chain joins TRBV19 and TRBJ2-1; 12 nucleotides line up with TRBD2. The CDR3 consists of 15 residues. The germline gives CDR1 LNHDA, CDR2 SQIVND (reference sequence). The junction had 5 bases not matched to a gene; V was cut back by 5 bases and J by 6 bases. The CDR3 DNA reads TGTGCCAGTAGTTGGGGACTAGCGGGTCTCAATGAGCAGTTCTTC. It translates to CASSWGLAGLNEQFF.

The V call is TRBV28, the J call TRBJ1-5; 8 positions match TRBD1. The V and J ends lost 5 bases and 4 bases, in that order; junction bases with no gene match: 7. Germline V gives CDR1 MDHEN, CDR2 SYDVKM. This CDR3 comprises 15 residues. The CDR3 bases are TGTGCCAGCAGTCTGGGTACAGGGGGAAATCAGCCCCAGCATTTT. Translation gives CASSLGTGGNQPQHF.

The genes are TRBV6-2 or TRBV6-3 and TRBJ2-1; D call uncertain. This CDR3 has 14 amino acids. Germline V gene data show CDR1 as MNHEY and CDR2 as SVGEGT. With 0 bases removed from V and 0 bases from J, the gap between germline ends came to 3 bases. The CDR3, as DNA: TGTGCCAGCAGTTACTCTAGCTCCTACAATGAGCAGTTCTTC. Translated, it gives CASSYSSSYNEQFF.